Below are 21 T cell receptor beta chains sequenced from a single sample in a study of blood T cell repertoires in COVID-19. Some clones are missing from TCRdb's copy, which holds only in-frame ones; the method was immunoSEQ multiplex PCR. In the table there are under 200,000 clones, 82% of which are singletons. Input material: peripheral blood. All receptors derive from an older woman with COVID-19, enrolled during active disease.

The chain couples TRBV28 to TRBJ2-3; TRBD2 might be the D (7 bases). Germline V gives CDR1 MDHEN, CDR2 SYDVKM. The V end lost 2 bases, the J end lost 6 bases, and 9 bases lay between the germline ends. CDR3 size: 13 residues. This chain's CDR3 is CASSLAGADTQYF. CDR3 nucleotides: TGTGCCAGCAGTTTAGCGGGGGCCGATACGCAGTATTTT.

The chain couples TRBV4-1 to TRBJ2-7; 8 bases match TRBD1. After removal of 2 bases from V and 3 bases from J, the junction contained 6 bases not matched to a gene. CDR3 length equals 15 residues. Germline CDR1 is MGHRA and CDR2 is YSYEKL. This chain's CDR3 is CASSQRTGTFYEQYF. CDR3 in DNA: TGCGCCAGCAGCCAAAGGACAGGGACCTTCTACGAGCAGTACTTC.

This chain links TRBV7-9 with TRBJ1-1; a weak D match, TRBD1 (5 bases). Germline assignment: CDR1 SEHNR and CDR2 FQNEAQ (reference sequence). The CDR3 sequence is 16 residues long. V dropped 1 base and J dropped 4 bases, with 16 bases sitting between them. In DNA form, the CDR3 reads TGTGCCAGCAGCTTAGGTACAGGCCGCGGGGCCACTGAAGCTTTCTTT. Translation: CASSLGTGRGATEAFF.

J is TRBJ1-1 and V is TRBV19, with 10 positions matching TRBD1. The CDR3 totals 13 residues. Germline-derived CDR1 and CDR2 are LNHDA and SQIVND (reference sequence). Trimming at V came to 8 bases and at J to 8 bases, leaving 8 bases not matched to a gene. As DNA, the CDR3 is TGTGCCAGTTTCCGGACAGGGGGTATAGAAGCTTTCTTT. Protein: CASFRTGGIEAFF.

The genes are TRBV19 and TRBJ1-1; D perhaps matches TRBD1 (5 bases). The V gene's germline CDR1 is LNHDA and CDR2 SQIVND (reference sequence). The CDR3 loop spans 13 amino acids. V dropped 7 bases and J dropped 4 bases, with 13 bases sitting between them. The CDR3 sequence is CASIRGWGTEAFF. The CDR3 region has the DNA TGTGCCAGTATTAGGGGATGGGGCACTGAAGCTTTCTTT.

This rearrangement joins TRBV5-8 to TRBJ2-7; D is possibly TRBD1 (5 bases). Germline V gives CDR1 SGHTS, CDR2 YDEGEE. V was shortened by 4 bases and J by 1 base, with 15 bases between the two germline ends. This CDR3 is 15 amino acids long. The DNA of the CDR3 is TGTGCCAGCAGCCCGTTAAGGGGTCTTTCCTACGAGCAGTACGTC. It encodes CASSPLRGLSYEQYV.

The chain uses TRBV7-9 and TRBJ2-5; D might be TRBD1 (5 bases). CDR3 length: 13 residues. Looked up from germline, CDR1 is SEHNR and CDR2 is FQNEAQ (reference sequence). V was clipped by 7 bases and J by 2 bases, with 11 bases between them. As DNA, the CDR3 is TGTGCCAGCAACTACAGGAGACAAGAGACCCAGTACTTC. This encodes CASNYRRQETQYF.

The gene calls are TRBV28 and TRBJ1-4, with 9 bases identical to TRBD1. V lost 5 bases and J lost 11; bases outside the gene matches: 18. The CDR3 sequence is 17 residues long. Germline CDR1 MDHEN, CDR2 SYDVKM. The CDR3 DNA is TGTGCCAGCAGTCCAGCACCTTCGGGACAGGGTTTTGACAAACTGTTTTTT. It encodes CASSPAPSGQGFDKLFF.

This clone was counted only a few times. This chain joins TRBV6-6 and TRBJ2-5; D might be TRBD1 (5 bases). CDR3 length equals 14 residues. Germline assignment: CDR1 MNHNY and CDR2 SVGAGI (reference sequence). V lost 0 bases and J lost 5, with 10 bases in between. CDR3 in DNA: TGTGCCAGCAGTTACTCAGGGGTAGGGGAGACCCAGTACTTC. As protein: CASSYSGVGETQYF.

The V gene is TRBV2, the J gene TRBJ1-5; 11 bases are a match to TRBD1. The CDR3 sequence is 15 residues long. V shed 3 bases and J 4 bases; nucleotides not matched to a gene: 2. Germline V gene data show CDR1 as SNHLY and CDR2 as FYNNEI. The CDR3 is CASSDGQGANQPQHF. The DNA of the CDR3 is TGTGCCAGCAGTGATGGACAGGGGGCGAATCAGCCCCAGCATTTT.

This sequence joins TRBV6-2 or TRBV6-3 and TRBJ2-3; 7 bases agree with TRBD2. The V gene end was trimmed by 6 bases and the J gene end by 11 bases; junction bases not matched to a gene: 11. The CDR3 is made up of 13 amino acids. CDR1 is MNHEY, CDR2 SVGEGT, per germline. CDR3 DNA: TGTGCCAGCAGCGCGGACCCTCAGCGGGGGCAGTATTTT. Its protein product is CASSADPQRGQYF.

In its sample, this clone was seen once. The genes are TRBV20-1 and TRBJ1-2, with D possibly being TRBD1 (5 bases). This CDR3 region has 13 residues. The germline V and J ends were trimmed by 3 bases and 3 bases, with 11 bases remaining between them. CDR1 DFQATT and CDR2 SNEGSKA come from the germline V gene (reference sequence). CDR3 sequence: CSASAGGDYGYTF. The DNA for the CDR3 is TGCAGTGCTAGTGCTGGGGGGGACTATGGCTACACCTTC.

The sample holds one count of this clone. The V call is TRBV7-2, the J call TRBJ1-5; D perhaps matches TRBD1 (5 bases). From germline, CDR1 is SGHTA and CDR2 FQGNSA. V lost 5 bases, J lost 9 bases, and 14 bases lay in between. There are 13 residues in the CDR3. CDR3 in DNA: TGTGCCAGCAGCCCAGGGTCCGGTGGGCCCCAGCATTTT. Encoded protein: CASSPGSGGPQHF.

The gene calls are TRBV4-2 and TRBJ2-3; TRBD2 aligns across 13 bases. The CDR3 is made up of 17 amino acids. Trimming cost V 4 bases and J 2 bases; bases outside gene matches: 6. From germline, CDR1 is LGHNA and CDR2 YNFKEQ. CDR3 DNA sequence: TGTGCCAGCAGCCGAAGACTAGCGGGGGGCAACACAGATACGCAGTATTTT. This sequence encodes CASSRRLAGGNTDTQYF.

This sequence joins TRBV7-2 and TRBJ1-6, with 7 bases lining up with TRBD1. Per germline, CDR1 SGHTA and CDR2 FQGNSA. This CDR3 is built from 16 residues. The junction had 8 bases not matched to a gene; V was cut back by 4 bases and J by 5 bases. The CDR3, as DNA: TGTGCCAGCAGCTACCAAGGGGGCAGAAATAATTCACCCCTCCACTTT. It codes for CASSYQGGRNNSPLHF.

This chain links TRBV28 with TRBJ1-2, with 8 bases that match TRBD1. J gave up 7 bases and V 5 bases, and 6 bases lay outside the gene matches. Germline CDR1 and CDR2: MDHEN and SYDVKM. The CDR3 length is 13 residues. The CDR3 DNA reads TGTGCCAGCAGTATTATCGACAGGGGTGGCTACACCTTC. Translated, it gives CASSIIDRGGYTF.

The chain combines TRBV5-8 with TRBJ1-5, with TRBD1 matching 9 bases. This CDR3 contains 15 residues. V trimming: 4 bases; J trimming: 2 bases; junction bases outside the gene matches: 4. Germline values: CDR1 SGHTS, CDR2 YDEGEE. The CDR3: CASSSTGGRNQPQHF. The CDR3, as DNA: TGTGCCAGCAGCAGTACAGGGGGCCGCAATCAGCCCCAGCATTTT. The variable domain in full, with the rest retrieved from reference TRBV5-8 and TRBJ1-5, is EAGVTQSPTHLIKTRGQQATLRCSPISGHTSVYWYQQALGLGLQFLLWYDEGEERNRGNFPPRFSGRQFPNYSSELNVNALELEDSALYLCASSSTGGRNQPQHFGDGTRLSIL.

In its sample, this clone was seen many times. The V gene is TRBV4-1, the J gene TRBJ1-1; D possibly corresponds to TRBD1 (6 bases). CDR1 MGHRA and CDR2 YSYEKL come from the germline V gene. Deletions cut 2 bases from V and 5 bases from J, with 21 bases between. This CDR3 has 17 residues. CDR3 protein: CASSQLLQTGLGTEAFF. CDR3 in DNA: TGCGCCAGCAGCCAATTATTACAAACAGGGTTGGGGACTGAAGCTTTCTTT.

The CDR3 loop is CASSILADEQFF. The CDR3, as DNA: TGTGCCAGTAGTATTCTAGCGGATGAGCAGTTCTTC. The V and J genes are TRBV19 and TRBJ2-1, with 7 bases aligning to TRBD2. Germline CDR1 and CDR2: LNHDA and SQIVND (reference sequence). After removal of 3 bases from V and 8 bases from J, the junction contained 1 base not matched to a gene. The CDR3 contains 12 residues.

This chain connects TRBV18 to TRBJ1-6; 9 bases map to TRBD1. This CDR3 contains 15 residues. V lost 2 bases to trimming and J lost 7 bases; unmatched junction nucleotides: 3. Germline CDR1 and CDR2: KGHSH and LQKENI. CDR3 nucleotides: TGTGCCAGCTCACCAAAGGGACAGGGCAATTCACCCCTCCACTTT. Its translation is CASSPKGQGNSPLHF.

V gene TRBV5-1 combines with J gene TRBJ1-1; D call uncertain. This CDR3 is built from 15 residues. The germline gives CDR1 SGHRS, CDR2 YFSETQ. Deletions cut 2 bases from V and 5 bases from J, with 16 bases between. Written as DNA, the CDR3 is TGCGCCAGCAGCTTCAGTTTACAGATGGGTACTGAAGCTTTCTTT. The encoded protein is CASSFSLQMGTEAFF.